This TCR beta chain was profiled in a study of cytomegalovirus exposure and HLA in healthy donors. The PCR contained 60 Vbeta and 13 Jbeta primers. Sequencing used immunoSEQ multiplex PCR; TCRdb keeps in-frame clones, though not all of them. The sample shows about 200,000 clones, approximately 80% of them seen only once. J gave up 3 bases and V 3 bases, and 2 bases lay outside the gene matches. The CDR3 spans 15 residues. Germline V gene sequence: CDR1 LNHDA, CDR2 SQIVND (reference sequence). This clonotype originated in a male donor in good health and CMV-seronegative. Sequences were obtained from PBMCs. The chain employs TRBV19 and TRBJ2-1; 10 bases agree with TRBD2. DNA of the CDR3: TGTGCCAGTAGTATGGGACTAGCGTTCTACAATGAGCAGTTCTTC. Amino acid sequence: CASSMGLAFYNEQFF. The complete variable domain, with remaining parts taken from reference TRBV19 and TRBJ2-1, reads DGGITQSPKYLFRKEGQNVTLSCEQNLNHDAMYWYRQDPGQGLRLIYYSQIVNDFQKGDIAEGYSVSREKKESFPLTVTSAQKNPTAFYLCASSMGLAFYNEQFFGPGTRLTVL.